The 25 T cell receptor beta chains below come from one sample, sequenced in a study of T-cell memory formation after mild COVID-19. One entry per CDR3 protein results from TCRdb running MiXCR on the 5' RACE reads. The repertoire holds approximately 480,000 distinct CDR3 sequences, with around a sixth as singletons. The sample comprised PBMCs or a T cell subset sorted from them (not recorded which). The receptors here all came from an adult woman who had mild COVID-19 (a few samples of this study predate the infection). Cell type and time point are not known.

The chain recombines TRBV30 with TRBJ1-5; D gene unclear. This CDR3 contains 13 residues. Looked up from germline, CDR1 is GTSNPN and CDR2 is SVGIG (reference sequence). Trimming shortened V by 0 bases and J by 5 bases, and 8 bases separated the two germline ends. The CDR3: CAWSVAADQPQHF. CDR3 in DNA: TGTGCCTGGAGTGTAGCCGCGGATCAGCCCCAGCATTTT.

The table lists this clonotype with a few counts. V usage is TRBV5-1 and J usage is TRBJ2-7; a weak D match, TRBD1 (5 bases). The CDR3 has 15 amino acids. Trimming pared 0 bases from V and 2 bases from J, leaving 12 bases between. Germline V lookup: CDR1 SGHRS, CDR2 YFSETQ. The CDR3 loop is CASSLGQGSAYEQYF. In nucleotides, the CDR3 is TGCGCCAGCAGCTTGGGGCAGGGTTCCGCCTACGAGCAGTACTTC. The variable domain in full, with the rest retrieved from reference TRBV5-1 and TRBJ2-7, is KAGVTQTPRYLIKTRGQQVTLSCSPISGHRSVSWYQQTPGQGLQFLFEYFSETQRNKGNFPGRFSGRQFSNSRSEMNVSTLELGDSALYLCASSLGQGSAYEQYFGPGTRLTVT.

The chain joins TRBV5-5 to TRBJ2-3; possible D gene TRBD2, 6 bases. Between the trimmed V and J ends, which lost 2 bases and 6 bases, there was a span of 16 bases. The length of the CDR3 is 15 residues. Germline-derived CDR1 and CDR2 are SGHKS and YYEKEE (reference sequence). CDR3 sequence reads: CASSFMWDSGDTQYF. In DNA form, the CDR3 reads TGTGCCAGCAGCTTTATGTGGGACTCCGGCGATACGCAGTATTTT.

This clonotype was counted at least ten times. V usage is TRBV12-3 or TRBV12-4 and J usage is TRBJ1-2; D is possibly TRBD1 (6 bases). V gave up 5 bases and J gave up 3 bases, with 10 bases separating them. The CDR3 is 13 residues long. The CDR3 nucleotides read TGTGCCAGCAGTCGAGGGGGTTACTATGGCTACACCTTC. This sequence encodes CASSRGGYYGYTF.

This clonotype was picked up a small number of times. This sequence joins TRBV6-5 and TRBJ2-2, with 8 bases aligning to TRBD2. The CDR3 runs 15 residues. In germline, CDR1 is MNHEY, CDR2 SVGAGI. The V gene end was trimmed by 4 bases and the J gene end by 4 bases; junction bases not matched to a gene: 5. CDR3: CASSSGTSPTGELFF. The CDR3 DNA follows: TGTGCCAGCAGTTCCGGGACTAGTCCCACCGGGGAGCTGTTTTTT.

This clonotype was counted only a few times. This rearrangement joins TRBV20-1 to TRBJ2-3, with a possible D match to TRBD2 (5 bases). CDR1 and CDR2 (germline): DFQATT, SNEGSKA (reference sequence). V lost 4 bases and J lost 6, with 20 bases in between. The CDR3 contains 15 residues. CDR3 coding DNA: TGCAGTGCTATCCCGTTATCCGGGATGGCGGATACGCAGTATTTT. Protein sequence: CSAIPLSGMADTQYF.

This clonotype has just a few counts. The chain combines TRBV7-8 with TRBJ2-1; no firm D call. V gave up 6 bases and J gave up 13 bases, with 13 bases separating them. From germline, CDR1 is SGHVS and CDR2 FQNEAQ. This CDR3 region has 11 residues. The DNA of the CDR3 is TGTGCCAGCAGTTGGCGCACAGCCCAGTTCTTC. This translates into CASSWRTAQFF.

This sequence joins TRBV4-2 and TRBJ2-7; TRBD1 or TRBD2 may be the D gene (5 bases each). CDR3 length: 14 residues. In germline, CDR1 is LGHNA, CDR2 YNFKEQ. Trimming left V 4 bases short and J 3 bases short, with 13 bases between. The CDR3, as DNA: TGTGCCAGCAGCCTCCGGGACGAAAGCTACGAGCAGTACTTC. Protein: CASSLRDESYEQYF.

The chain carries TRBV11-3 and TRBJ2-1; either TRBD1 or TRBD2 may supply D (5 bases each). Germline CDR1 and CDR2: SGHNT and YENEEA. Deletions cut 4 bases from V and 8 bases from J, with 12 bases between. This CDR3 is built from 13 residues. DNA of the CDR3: TGTGCCAGCAGCTCGGGACGGTGGGATGAGCAGTTCTTC. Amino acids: CASSSGRWDEQFF.

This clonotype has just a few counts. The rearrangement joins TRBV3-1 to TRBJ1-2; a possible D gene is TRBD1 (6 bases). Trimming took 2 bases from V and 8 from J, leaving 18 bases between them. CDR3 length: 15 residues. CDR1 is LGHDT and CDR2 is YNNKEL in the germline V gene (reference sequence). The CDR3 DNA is TGTGCCAGCAGCCAACCTAATGACAGGTCTCGGGGCTACACCTTC. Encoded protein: CASSQPNDRSRGYTF.

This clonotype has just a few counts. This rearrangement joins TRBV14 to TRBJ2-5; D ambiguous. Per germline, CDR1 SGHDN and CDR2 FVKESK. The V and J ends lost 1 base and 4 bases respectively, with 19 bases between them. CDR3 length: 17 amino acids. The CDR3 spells CASSQVTEIMRRETQYF. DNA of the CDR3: TGTGCCAGCAGCCAAGTCACGGAAATCATGCGGCGAGAGACCCAGTACTTC.

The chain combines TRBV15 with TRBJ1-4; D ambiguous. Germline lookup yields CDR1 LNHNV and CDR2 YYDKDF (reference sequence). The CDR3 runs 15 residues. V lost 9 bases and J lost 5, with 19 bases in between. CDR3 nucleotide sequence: TGTGCCACGTCAATCGTCTTTTCGGGGAATGAAAAACTGTTTTTT. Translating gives CATSIVFSGNEKLFF.

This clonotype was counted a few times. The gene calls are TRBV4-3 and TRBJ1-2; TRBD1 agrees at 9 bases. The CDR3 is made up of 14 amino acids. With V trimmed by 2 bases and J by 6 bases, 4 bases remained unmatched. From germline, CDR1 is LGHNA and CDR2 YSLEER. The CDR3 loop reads CASSQLGQGDGYTF. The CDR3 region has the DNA TGCGCCAGCAGCCAATTGGGACAGGGCGATGGCTACACCTTC.

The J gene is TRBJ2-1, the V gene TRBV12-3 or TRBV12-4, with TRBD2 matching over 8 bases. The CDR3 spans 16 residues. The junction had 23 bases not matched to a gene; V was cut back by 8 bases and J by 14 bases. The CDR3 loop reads CASYRILLTGGGLKFF. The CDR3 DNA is TGTGCCAGCTATCGTATCCTCTTGACCGGGGGGGGACTTAAGTTCTTC.

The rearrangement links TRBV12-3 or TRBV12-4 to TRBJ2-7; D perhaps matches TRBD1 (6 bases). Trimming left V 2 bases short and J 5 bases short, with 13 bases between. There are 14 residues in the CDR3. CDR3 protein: CASSLIRDINEQYF. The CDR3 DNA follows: TGTGCCAGCAGTTTAATCCGGGACATCAACGAGCAGTACTTC.

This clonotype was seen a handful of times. This CDR3 reads CASSSLGASTDTQYF. DNA of the CDR3: TGTGCCAGCAGCTCACTCGGGGCCAGCACAGATACGCAGTATTTT. The genes are TRBV27 and TRBJ2-3; either TRBD1 or TRBD2 may fit D (5 bases each). The CDR3 consists of 15 residues. The germline V gene encodes CDR1 MNHEY and CDR2 SMNVEV (reference sequence). V lost 6 bases and J 0 bases, leaving 13 bases between the germline ends.

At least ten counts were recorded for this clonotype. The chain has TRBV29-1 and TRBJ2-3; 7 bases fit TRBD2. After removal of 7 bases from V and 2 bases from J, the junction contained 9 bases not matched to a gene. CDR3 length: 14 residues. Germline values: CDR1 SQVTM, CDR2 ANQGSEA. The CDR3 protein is CSAPRSGTTDTQYF. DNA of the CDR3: TGCAGCGCGCCAAGAAGCGGGACCACAGATACGCAGTATTTT.

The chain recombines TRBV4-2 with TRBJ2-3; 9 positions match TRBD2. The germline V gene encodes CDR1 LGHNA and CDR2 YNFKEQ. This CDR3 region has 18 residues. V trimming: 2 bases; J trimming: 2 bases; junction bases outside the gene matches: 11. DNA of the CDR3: TGTGCCAGCAGCCAAACCGTGGGGCTAGCGGGGTCCACAGATACGCAGTATTTT. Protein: CASSQTVGLAGSTDTQYF.

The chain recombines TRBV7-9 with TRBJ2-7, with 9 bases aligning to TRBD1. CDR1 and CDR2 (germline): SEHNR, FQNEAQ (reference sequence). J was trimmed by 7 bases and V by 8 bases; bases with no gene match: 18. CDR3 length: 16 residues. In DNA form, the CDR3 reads TGTGCCAGCTTACCTTTAAACCGGGACAGGGTTGGAGAGCAGTACTTC. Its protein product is CASLPLNRDRVGEQYF.

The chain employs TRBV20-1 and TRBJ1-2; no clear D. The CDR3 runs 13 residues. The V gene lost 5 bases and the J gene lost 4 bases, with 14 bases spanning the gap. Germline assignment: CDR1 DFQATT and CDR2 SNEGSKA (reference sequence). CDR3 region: CSALKARAYGYTF. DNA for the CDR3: TGCAGTGCTTTAAAGGCTCGTGCCTATGGCTACACCTTC.

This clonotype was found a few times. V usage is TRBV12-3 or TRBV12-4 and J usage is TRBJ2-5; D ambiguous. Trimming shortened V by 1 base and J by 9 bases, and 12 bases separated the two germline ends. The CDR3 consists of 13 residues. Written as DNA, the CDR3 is TGTGCCAGCAGTTTAGACCCCGCAGTGGCCCAGTACTTC. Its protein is CASSLDPAVAQYF.

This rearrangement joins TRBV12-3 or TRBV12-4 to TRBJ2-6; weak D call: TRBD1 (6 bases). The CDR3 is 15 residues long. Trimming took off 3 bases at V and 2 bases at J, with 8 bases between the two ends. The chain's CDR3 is CASSLQGPGANVLTF. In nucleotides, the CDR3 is TGTGCCAGCAGTTTGCAGGGGCCTGGGGCCAACGTCCTGACTTTC.

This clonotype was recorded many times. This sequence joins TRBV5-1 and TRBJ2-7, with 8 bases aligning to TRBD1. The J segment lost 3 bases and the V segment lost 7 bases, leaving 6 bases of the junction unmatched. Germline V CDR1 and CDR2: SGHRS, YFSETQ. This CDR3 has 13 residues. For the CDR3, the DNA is TGCGCCAGCCGGGACAGGTTATACTACGAGCAGTACTTC. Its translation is CASRDRLYYEQYF.

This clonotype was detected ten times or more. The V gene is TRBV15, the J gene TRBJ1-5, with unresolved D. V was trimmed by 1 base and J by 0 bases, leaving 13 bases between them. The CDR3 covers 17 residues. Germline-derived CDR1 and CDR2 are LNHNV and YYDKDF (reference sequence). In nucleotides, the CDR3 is TGTGCCACCAGCAGAGCTTACAGTAGGTATAGCAATCAGCCCCAGCATTTT. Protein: CATSRAYSRYSNQPQHF.

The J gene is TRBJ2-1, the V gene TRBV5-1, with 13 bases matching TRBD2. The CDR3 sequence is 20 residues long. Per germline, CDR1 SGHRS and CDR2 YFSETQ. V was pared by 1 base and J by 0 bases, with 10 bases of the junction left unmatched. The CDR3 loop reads CASSLTSGGALQNSYNEQFF. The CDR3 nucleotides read TGCGCCAGCAGCTTGACTAGCGGGGGGGCCCTACAGAACTCCTACAATGAGCAGTTCTTC.